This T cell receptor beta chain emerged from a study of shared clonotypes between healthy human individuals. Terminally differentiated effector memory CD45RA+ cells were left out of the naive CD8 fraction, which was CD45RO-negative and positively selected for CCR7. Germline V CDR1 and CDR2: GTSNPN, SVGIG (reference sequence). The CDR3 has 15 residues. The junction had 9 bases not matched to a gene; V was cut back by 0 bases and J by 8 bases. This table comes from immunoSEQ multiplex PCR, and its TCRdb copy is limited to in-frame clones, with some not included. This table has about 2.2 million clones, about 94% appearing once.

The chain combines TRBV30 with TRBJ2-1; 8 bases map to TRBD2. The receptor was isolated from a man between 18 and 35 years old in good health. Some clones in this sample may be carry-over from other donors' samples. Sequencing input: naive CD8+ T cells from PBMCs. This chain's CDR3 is CAWSVGIAGKDEQFF. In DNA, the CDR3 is TGTGCCTGGAGTGTTGGAATAGCGGGAAAGGATGAGCAGTTCTTC.